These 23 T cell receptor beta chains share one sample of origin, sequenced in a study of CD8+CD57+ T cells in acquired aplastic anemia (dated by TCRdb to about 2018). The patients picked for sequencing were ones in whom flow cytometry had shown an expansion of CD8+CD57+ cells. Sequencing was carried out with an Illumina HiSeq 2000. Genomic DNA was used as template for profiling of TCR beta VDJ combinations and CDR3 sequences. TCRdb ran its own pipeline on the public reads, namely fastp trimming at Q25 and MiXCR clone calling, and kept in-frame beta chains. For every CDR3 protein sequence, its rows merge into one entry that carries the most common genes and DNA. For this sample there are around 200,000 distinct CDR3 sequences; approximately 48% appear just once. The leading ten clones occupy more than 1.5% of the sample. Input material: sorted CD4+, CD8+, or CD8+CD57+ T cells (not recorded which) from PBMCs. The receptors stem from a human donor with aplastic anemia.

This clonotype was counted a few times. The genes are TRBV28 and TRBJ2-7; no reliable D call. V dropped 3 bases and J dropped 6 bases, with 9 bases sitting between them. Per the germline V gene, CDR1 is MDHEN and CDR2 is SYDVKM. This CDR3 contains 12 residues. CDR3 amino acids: CASSFEVGEQYF. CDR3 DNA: TGTGCCAGCAGTTTTGAGGTAGGCGAGCAGTACTTC.

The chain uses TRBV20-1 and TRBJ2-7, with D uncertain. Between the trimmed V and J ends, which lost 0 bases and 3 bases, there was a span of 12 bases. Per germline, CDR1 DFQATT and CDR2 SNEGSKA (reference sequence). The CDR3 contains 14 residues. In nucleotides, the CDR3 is TGCAGTGCTAGAGATCTCCTAGGTGGCTACGAGCAGTACTTC. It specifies CSARDLLGGYEQYF.

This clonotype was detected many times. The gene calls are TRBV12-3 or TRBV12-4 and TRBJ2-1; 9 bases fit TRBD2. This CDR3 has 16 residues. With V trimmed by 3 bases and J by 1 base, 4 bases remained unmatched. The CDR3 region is CASSFSGGASYNEQFF. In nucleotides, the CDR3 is TGTGCCAGCAGTTTTAGCGGGGGTGCGTCCTACAATGAGCAGTTCTTC.

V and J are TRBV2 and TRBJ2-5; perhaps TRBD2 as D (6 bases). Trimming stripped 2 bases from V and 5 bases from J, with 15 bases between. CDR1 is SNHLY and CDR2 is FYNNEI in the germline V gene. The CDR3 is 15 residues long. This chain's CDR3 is CASSELALAAETQYF. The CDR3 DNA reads TGTGCCAGCAGTGAACTGGCACTAGCTGCTGAGACCCAGTACTTC.

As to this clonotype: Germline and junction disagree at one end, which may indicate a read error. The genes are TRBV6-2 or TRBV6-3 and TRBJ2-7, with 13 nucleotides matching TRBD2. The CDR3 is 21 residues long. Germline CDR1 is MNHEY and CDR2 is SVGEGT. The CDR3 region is CASTYPGRLAGGHRDSYEQYF. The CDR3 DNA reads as TGTGCCAGCACTTACCCAGGGAGACTAGCGGGAGGACACCGCGATTCTTACGAGCAGTACTTC.

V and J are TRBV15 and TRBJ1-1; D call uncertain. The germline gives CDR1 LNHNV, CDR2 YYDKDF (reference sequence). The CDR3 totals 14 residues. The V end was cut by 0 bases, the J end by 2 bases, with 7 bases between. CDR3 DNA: TGTGCCACCAGCAGAGAGCGGCGTAACACTGAAGCTTTCTTT. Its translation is CATSRERRNTEAFF.

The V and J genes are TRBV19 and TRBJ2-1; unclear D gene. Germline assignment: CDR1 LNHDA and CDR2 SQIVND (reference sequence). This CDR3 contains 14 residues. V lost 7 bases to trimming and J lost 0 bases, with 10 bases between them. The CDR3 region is CASKSEVSYNEQFF. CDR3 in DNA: TGTGCCAGTAAGTCTGAGGTCTCCTACAATGAGCAGTTCTTC.

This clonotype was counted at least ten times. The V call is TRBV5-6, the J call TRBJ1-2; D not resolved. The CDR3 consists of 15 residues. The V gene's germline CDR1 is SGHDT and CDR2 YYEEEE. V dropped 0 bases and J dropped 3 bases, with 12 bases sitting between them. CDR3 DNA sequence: TGTGCCAGCAGCTTGGGGAGGGCGGAGGACTATGGCTACACCTTC. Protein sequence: CASSLGRAEDYGYTF.

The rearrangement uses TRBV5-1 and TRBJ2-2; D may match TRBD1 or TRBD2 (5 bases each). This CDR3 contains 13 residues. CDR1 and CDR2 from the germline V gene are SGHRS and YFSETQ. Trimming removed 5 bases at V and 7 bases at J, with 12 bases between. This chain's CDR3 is CASSTRGYGELFF. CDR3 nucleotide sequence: TGCGCCAGCAGTACGAGGGGTTACGGGGAGCTGTTTTTT.

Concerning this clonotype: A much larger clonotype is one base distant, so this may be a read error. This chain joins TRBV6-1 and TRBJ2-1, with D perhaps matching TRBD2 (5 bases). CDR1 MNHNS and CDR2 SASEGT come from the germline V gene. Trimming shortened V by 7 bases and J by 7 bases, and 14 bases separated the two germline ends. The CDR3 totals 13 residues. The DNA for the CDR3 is TGTGCCAGCAATCCGACTACAAGGAATGAGCAGTTCTTC. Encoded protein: CASNPTTRNEQFF.

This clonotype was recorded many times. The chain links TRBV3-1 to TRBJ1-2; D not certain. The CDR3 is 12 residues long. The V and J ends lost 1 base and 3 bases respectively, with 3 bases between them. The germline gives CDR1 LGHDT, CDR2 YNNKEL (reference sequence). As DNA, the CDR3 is TGTGCCAGCAGCCAAGGGGACTATGGCTACACCTTC. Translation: CASSQGDYGYTF.

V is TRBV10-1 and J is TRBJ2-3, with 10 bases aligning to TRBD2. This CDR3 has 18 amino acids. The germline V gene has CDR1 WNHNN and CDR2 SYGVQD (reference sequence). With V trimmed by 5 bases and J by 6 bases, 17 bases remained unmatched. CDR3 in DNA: TGCGCCAGCAGTCACTCGACCGGACTAGCGGAACCCTGGGATACGCAGTATTTT. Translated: CASSHSTGLAEPWDTQYF.

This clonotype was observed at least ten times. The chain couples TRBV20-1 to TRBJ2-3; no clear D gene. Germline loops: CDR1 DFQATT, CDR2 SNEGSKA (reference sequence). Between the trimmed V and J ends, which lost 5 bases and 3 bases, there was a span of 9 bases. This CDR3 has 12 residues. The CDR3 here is CSAPPLTDTQYF. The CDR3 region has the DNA TGCAGTGCTCCGCCTCTTACAGATACGCAGTATTTT.

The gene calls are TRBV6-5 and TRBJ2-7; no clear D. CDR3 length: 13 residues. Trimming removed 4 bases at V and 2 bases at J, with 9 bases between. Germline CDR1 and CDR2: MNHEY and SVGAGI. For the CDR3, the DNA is TGTGCCAGCAGTTGGGCCCCAACCTACGAGCAGTACTTC. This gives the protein CASSWAPTYEQYF.

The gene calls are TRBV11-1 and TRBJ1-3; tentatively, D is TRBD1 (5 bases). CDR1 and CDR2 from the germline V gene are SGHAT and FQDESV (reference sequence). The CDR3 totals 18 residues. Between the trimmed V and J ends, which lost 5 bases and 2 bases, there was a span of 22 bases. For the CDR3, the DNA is TGTGCCAGCAGCCCAACCCCCGGGGCCGACACCCCTGGAAACACCATATATTTT. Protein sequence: CASSPTPGADTPGNTIYF. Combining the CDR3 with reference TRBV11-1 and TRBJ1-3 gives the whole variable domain EAEVAQSPRYKITEKSQAVAFWCDPISGHATLYWYRQILGQGPELLVQFQDESVVDDSQLPKDRFSAERLKGVDSTLKIQPAELGDSAMYLCASSPTPGADTPGNTIYFGEGSWLTVV.

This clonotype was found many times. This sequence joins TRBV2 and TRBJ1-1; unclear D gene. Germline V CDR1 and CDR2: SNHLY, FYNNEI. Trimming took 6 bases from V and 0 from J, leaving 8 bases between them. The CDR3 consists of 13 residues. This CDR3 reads CASRDGMNTEAFF. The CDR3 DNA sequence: TGTGCCAGCAGGGATGGGATGAACACTGAAGCTTTCTTT.

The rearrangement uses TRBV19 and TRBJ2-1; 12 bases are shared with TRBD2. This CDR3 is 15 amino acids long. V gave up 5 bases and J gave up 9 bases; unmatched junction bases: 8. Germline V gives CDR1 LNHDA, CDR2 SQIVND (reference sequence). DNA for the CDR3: TGTGCCAGTAGTCCAAGACTAGCGGGAGTTAGTGAGCAGTTCTTC. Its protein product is CASSPRLAGVSEQFF.

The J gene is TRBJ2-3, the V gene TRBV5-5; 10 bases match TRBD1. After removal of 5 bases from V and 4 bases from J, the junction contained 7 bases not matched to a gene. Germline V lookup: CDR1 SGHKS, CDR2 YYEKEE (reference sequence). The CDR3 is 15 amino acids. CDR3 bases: TGTGCCAGCAGGGACCGGGACAGGGGCGCAGATACGCAGTATTTT. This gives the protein CASRDRDRGADTQYF.

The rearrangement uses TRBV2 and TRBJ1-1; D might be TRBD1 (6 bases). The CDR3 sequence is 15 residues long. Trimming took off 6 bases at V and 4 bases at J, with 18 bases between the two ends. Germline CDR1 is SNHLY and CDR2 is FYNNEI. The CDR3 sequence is CASSLDSQGGTEAFF. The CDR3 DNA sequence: TGTGCCAGCAGCTTGGACAGCCAAGGAGGCACTGAAGCTTTCTTT.

Here the CDR3 DNA reads TGTGCCAGCAGTGTGGAAAGGAACACTGAAGCTTTCTTT. This gives the protein CASSVERNTEAFF. This sequence joins TRBV25-1 and TRBJ1-1; D call uncertain. With 4 bases removed from V and 1 base from J, the gap between germline ends came to 7 bases. The CDR3 totals 13 residues. Germline lookup yields CDR1 MGHDK and CDR2 SYGVNS.

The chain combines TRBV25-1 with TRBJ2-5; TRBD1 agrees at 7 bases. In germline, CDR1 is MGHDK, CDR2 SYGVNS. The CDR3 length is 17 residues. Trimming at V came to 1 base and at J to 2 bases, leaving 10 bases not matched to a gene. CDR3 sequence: CASSEFPQGDKQETQYF. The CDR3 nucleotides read TGTGCCAGCAGTGAATTCCCCCAGGGGGACAAGCAAGAGACCCAGTACTTC. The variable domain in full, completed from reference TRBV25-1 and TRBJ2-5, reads EADIYQTPRYLVIGTGKKITLECSQTMGHDKMYWYQQDPGMELHLIHYSYGVNSTEKGDLSSESTVSRIRTEHFPLTLESARPSHTSQYLCASSEFPQGDKQETQYFGPGTRLLVL.

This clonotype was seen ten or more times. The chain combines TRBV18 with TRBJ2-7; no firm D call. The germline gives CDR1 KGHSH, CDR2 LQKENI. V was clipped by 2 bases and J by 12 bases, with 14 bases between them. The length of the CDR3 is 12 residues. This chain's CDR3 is CASSPSAYFPYF. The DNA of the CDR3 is TGTGCCAGCTCACCATCCGCATATTTCCCGTACTTC. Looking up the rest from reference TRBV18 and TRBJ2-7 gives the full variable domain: NAGVMQNPRHLVRRRGQEARLRCSPMKGHSHVYWYRQLPEEGLKFMVYLQKENIIDESGMPKERFSAEFPKEGPSILRIQQVVRGDSAAYFCASSPSAYFPYFGPGTRLTVT.

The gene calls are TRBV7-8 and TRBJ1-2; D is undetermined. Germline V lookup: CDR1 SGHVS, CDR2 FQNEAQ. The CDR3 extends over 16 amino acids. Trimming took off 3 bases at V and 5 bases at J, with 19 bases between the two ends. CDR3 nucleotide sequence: TGTGCCAGCAGCTTCAGCGGTGTCCAGTCCCGGTATGGCTACACCTTC. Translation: CASSFSGVQSRYGYTF.